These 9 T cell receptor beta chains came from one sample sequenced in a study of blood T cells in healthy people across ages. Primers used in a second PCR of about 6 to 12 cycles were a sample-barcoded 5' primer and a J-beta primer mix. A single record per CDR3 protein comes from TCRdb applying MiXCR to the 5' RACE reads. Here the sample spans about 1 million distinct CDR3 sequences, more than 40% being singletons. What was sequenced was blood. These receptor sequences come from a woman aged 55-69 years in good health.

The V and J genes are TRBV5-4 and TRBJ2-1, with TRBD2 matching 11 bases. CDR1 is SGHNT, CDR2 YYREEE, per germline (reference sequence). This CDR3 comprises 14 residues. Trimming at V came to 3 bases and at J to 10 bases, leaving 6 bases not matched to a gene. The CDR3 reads CASSYIAGGDEQFF. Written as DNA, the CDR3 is TGTGCCAGCAGCTACATAGCGGGAGGGGACGAGCAGTTCTTC.

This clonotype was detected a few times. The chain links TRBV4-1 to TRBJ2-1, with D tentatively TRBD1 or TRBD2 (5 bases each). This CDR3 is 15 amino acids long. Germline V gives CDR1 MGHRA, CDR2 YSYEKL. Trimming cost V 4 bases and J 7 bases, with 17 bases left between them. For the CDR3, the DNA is TGCGCCAGCAGCCTGCCGGCGGGTCCAGGGAATGAGCAGTTCTTC. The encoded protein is CASSLPAGPGNEQFF.

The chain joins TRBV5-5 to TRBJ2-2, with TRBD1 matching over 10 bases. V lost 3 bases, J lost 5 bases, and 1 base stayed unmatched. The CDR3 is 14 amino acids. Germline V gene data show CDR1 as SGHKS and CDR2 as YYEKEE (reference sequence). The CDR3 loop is CASSWDRGTGELFF. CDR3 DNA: TGTGCCAGCAGCTGGGACAGGGGAACCGGGGAGCTGTTTTTT.

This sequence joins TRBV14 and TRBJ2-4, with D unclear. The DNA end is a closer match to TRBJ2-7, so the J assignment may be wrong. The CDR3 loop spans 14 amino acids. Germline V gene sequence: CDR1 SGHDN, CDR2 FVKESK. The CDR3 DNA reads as TGTGCCAGCAGCCAAGATCTTGGTCAGACCGAGCAGTACTTC. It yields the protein CASSQDLGQTEQYF.

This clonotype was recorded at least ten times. CDR3 sequence reads: CASSFGDTEAFF. The CDR3 DNA reads as TGTGCCAGCAGCTTCGGGGACACTGAAGCTTTCTTT. The chain joins TRBV7-9 to TRBJ1-1; D ambiguous. V shed 3 bases and J shed 3 bases, with 5 bases lying between them. CDR1 SEHNR and CDR2 FQNEAQ come from the germline V gene (reference sequence). CDR3 length: 12 amino acids.

The CDR3 loop reads CASSHWGTPNTGELFF. Here the CDR3 DNA reads TGTGCCAGCAGCCATTGGGGGACACCGAACACCGGGGAGCTGTTTTTT. The chain links TRBV14 to TRBJ2-2; D might be TRBD1 (6 bases). This CDR3 has 16 residues. Germline V lookup: CDR1 SGHDN, CDR2 FVKESK. The germline V and J ends were trimmed by 3 bases and 0 bases, with 11 bases remaining between them.

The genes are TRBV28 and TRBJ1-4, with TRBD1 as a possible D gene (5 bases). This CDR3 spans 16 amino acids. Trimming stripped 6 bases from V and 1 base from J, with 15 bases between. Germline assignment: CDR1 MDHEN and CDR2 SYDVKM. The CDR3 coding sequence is TGTGCCAGCAGGAGGGGCAGCGAACAAACTAATGAAAAACTGTTTTTT. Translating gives CASRRGSEQTNEKLFF.

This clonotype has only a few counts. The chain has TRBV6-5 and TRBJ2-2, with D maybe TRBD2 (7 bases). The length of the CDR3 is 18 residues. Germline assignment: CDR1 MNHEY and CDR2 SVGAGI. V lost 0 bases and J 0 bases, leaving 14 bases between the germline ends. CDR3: CASSYSRGAGTNTGELFF. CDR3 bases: TGTGCCAGCAGTTACTCACGGGGGGCCGGAACGAACACCGGGGAGCTGTTTTTT.

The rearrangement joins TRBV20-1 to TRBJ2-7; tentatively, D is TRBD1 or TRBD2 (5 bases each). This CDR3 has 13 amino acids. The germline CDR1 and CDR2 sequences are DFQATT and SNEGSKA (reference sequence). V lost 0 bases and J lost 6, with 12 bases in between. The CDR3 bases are TGCAGTGCTAGAGATTCGAGGGGTTCCGAGCAGTACTTC. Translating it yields CSARDSRGSEQYF.